This note documents a single T cell receptor beta chain sequence. Its matching antigen is unknown. This record comes from a study of T cell responses to AZD1222 COVID-19 vaccine. Study-level results: Sampling captured repertoires only after the peak T cell response. Donors skewed white British and female; clonal diversity was possibly underestimated. Increased Spike-specific TCR breadth and depth were observed after two AZD1222 doses.

The CDR3 extends over 16 amino acids. V was cut by 2 bases and J by 6 bases, with 14 bases left in between. Looked up from germline, CDR1 is MNHEY and CDR2 is SVGAGI. Libraries were prepared by immunoSEQ multiplex PCR; TCRdb keeps only in-frame clonotypes and omits some of them. The sample comprises approximately 190,000 clones, under 95% of which are singletons, and more than 0.75% rests with the top ten. Sequenced material: peripheral blood, taken on day 0 of AZD1222 vaccination. The gene calls are TRBV6-5 and TRBJ1-6; D perhaps matches TRBD1 (5 bases). This TCR was recovered from an adult in good health. The CDR3 bases are TGTGCCAGCAGTTACGGGACCCACGGACCTAATTCACCCCTCCACTTT. It is translated as CASSYGTHGPNSPLHF.